The 27 T cell receptor beta chains below come from one sample, sequenced in a study of blood T cell repertoires in COVID-19. Using immunoSEQ multiplex PCR, the repertoire was profiled, and TCRdb retains in-frame clones only, with some absent. The sample carries 81,000 or so clones, roughly 92% recorded once. The sequencing input was peripheral blood. These receptors all come from a woman aged 55-70 years with active COVID-19.

V is TRBV21-1 and J is TRBJ1-3. TRBV21-1 is assigned pseudogene status. This CDR3 has 18 residues. The CDR3 coding sequence is TGTGCCAGGGGTTTGCTCCCCACGGACTGTCGCTCTGGAAACACCATATATTTT. Its protein is CARGLLPTDCRSGNTIYF.

This clone has only one observation. This chain connects TRBV5-6 to TRBJ1-6; D not resolved. Germline values: CDR1 SGHDT, CDR2 YYEEEE. This CDR3 region has 17 residues. V was trimmed by 4 bases and J by 0 bases, leaving 14 bases between them. CDR3 bases: TGTGCCAGCAGCCGACCAGGCTCGAGCTCCTATAATTCACCCCTCCACTTT. This codes for CASSRPGSSSYNSPLHF.

The chain carries TRBV7-6 and TRBJ2-1; TRBD2 might be the D (5 bases). This CDR3 contains 17 residues. V gave up 5 bases and J gave up 7 bases, with 24 bases separating them. Looked up from germline, CDR1 is SGHVS and CDR2 is FNYEAQ. CDR3 region: CASSTPPKGEYTNEQFF. In nucleotides, the CDR3 is TGTGCCAGCAGCACCCCCCCTAAGGGAGAGTATACAAATGAGCAGTTCTTC.

This clone was observed once. The chain is built from TRBV7-8 and TRBJ2-5, with TRBD2 identical over 11 bases. CDR1 and CDR2 from the germline V gene are SGHVS and FQNEAQ. This CDR3 is 16 amino acids long. V was clipped by 5 bases and J by 3 bases; unmatched bases: 8. The chain's CDR3 is CASSPLTSGAKETQYF. The CDR3 nucleotides are TGTGCCAGCAGCCCCTTGACTAGCGGGGCGAAAGAGACCCAGTACTTC.

The chain joins TRBV5-4 to TRBJ2-2; 7 bases align to TRBD2. This CDR3 is 16 amino acids long. Losses at the gene ends were 2 bases for V and 7 bases for J; bases not matched to a gene: 11. Germline CDR1 SGHNT, CDR2 YYREEE (reference sequence). CDR3 in amino acids: CASSLGGRGYSGELFF. CDR3 bases: TGTGCCAGCAGCTTAGGTGGGCGGGGGTACAGCGGGGAGCTGTTTTTT.

The V and J genes are TRBV9 and TRBJ1-1; D is ambiguous. The CDR3 consists of 15 residues. Germline V gene lookup returns CDR1 SGDLS and CDR2 YYNGEE. The V end lost 0 bases, the J end lost 0 bases, and 9 bases lay between the germline ends. The CDR3 nucleotides read TGTGCCAGCAGCGTAGGGGAGGGTATGAACACTGAAGCTTTCTTT. This encodes CASSVGEGMNTEAFF.

The chain has TRBV10-1 and TRBJ1-2; possibly TRBD1 for D (6 bases). Germline CDR1 is WNHNN and CDR2 is SYGVQD (reference sequence). The CDR3 is made up of 13 amino acids. V shed 4 bases and J shed 8 bases, with 14 bases lying between them. The CDR3 spells CASSGARGFGYTF. In DNA form, the CDR3 reads TGCGCCAGCAGTGGGGCGAGGGGGTTCGGCTACACCTTC.

V gene TRBV6-2 or TRBV6-3 combines with J gene TRBJ1-1; 8 bases match TRBD1. This CDR3 contains 14 residues. The V gene end was trimmed by 4 bases and the J gene end by 1 base; junction bases not matched to a gene: 2. Germline V gene data show CDR1 as MNHEY and CDR2 as SVGEGT. Here the CDR3 reads CASSFGQGNTEAFF. In DNA form, the CDR3 reads TGTGCCAGCAGTTTCGGACAGGGGAACACTGAAGCTTTCTTT.

This chain uses TRBV4-3 with TRBJ2-3; D is possibly TRBD1 (5 bases). The V gene's germline CDR1 is LGHNA and CDR2 YSLEER. V was shortened by 1 base and J by 4 bases, with 6 bases between the two germline ends. This CDR3 has 13 residues. Here the CDR3 reads CASSQAGPDTQYF. In DNA, the CDR3 is TGCGCCAGCAGCCAAGCAGGGCCAGATACGCAGTATTTT.

The chain links TRBV29-1 to TRBJ2-4; TRBD2 agrees at 10 bases. The CDR3 covers 12 residues. The trim removed 7 bases at V and 6 bases at J, leaving 3 bases unmatched. The germline V gene encodes CDR1 SQVTM and CDR2 ANQGSEA. The CDR3 spells CSGRTSGNIQYF. In DNA, the CDR3 is TGCAGCGGAAGGACTAGCGGAAACATTCAGTACTTC.

The sample holds a few counts of this clone. This chain joins TRBV15 and TRBJ2-7; TRBD1 is a possible D gene (7 bases). Per germline, CDR1 LNHNV and CDR2 YYDKDF (reference sequence). The V end lost 0 bases, the J end lost 7 bases, and 16 bases lay between the germline ends. CDR3 length: 15 residues. The CDR3 DNA sequence: TGTGCCACCAGCAGAGATCTGGAGGGGGCGCGTGAGCAGTACTTC. This gives the protein CATSRDLEGAREQYF.

This chain uses TRBV19 with TRBJ2-2; D may be TRBD2 (6 bases). The germline V and J ends were trimmed by 6 bases and 3 bases, with 17 bases remaining between them. The CDR3 loop spans 16 amino acids. CDR1 and CDR2 from the germline V gene are LNHDA and SQIVND (reference sequence). As DNA, the CDR3 is TGTGCCAGTAGACCTCGAGGGACTGGGGACACCGGGGAGCTGTTTTTT. This sequence encodes CASRPRGTGDTGELFF.

The J gene is TRBJ2-7, the V gene TRBV9; tentative D call: TRBD1 (5 bases). Deletions cut 2 bases from V and 6 bases from J, with 15 bases between. The CDR3 contains 14 residues. Germline values: CDR1 SGDLS, CDR2 YYNGEE. The CDR3 protein is CASSVQGDGGEQYF. In DNA form, the CDR3 reads TGTGCCAGCAGCGTTCAGGGTGACGGCGGCGAGCAGTACTTC.

V gene TRBV4-2 combines with J gene TRBJ2-1, with TRBD2 matching 9 bases. The trim removed 1 base at V and 1 base at J, leaving 5 bases unmatched. The CDR3 runs to 17 residues. From germline, CDR1 is LGHNA and CDR2 YNFKEQ. The CDR3 reads CASSQGGSGSSYNEQFF. Written as DNA, the CDR3 is TGTGCCAGCAGCCAAGGGGGTAGCGGGAGTTCCTACAATGAGCAGTTCTTC.

The V call is TRBV30, the J call TRBJ1-5, with D possibly TRBD1 on 6 matching bases. The CDR3 contains 13 residues. CDR1 and CDR2 (germline): GTSNPN, SVGIG (reference sequence). Deletions cut 2 bases from V and 4 bases from J, with 9 bases between. The CDR3: CAWSLRGNQPQHF. CDR3 coding DNA: TGTGCCTGGAGTCTAAGGGGGAATCAGCCCCAGCATTTT.

In its sample, this clone was seen a few times. The rearrangement joins TRBV7-2 to TRBJ1-4, with D uncertain. V was cut by 3 bases and J by 0 bases, with 8 bases left in between. Germline CDR1 SGHTA, CDR2 FQGNSA. CDR3 length equals 15 residues. The CDR3 DNA reads as TGTGCCAGCAGCTTTGCGATGTCAACTAATGAAAAACTGTTTTTT. It codes for CASSFAMSTNEKLFF.

The V call is TRBV4-3, the J call TRBJ1-6, with D tentatively TRBD1 (6 bases). V lost 8 bases and J lost 12, with 14 bases in between. The CDR3 loop spans 12 amino acids. Germline CDR1 reads LGHNA; CDR2 reads YSLEER. Here the CDR3 reads CASAKGEGPLHF. The CDR3 region has the DNA TGCGCCAGCGCCAAGGGGGAAGGACCCCTCCACTTT.

This sequence joins TRBV27 and TRBJ2-1, with D perhaps matching TRBD1 (5 bases). There are 14 residues in the CDR3. CDR1 is MNHEY and CDR2 is SMNVEV in the germline V gene (reference sequence). The V end lost 3 bases, the J end lost 2 bases, and 8 bases lay between the germline ends. Here the CDR3 DNA reads TGTGCCAGCAGTTTCAGGGCTCCCTACAATGAGCAGTTCTTC. Its translation: CASSFRAPYNEQFF.

The chain uses TRBV6-4 and TRBJ2-2, with TRBD1 identical over 9 bases. Germline V gives CDR1 MRHNA, CDR2 SNTAGT. V was pared by 6 bases and J by 5 bases, with 4 bases of the junction left unmatched. The CDR3 has 14 residues. The CDR3 nucleotides read TGTGCCAGCAGAGGACAGGGGAAGACCGGGGAGCTGTTTTTT. Amino acid sequence: CASRGQGKTGELFF.

CDR3 DNA: TGTGCCAGCAGCTTAGCGACAGGGGTGGGCTATGGCTACACCTTC. Translation gives CASSLATGVGYGYTF. The chain is built from TRBV7-2 and TRBJ1-2; 8 bases are shared with TRBD1. CDR1 SGHTA and CDR2 FQGNSA come from the germline V gene. This CDR3 spans 15 amino acids. Trimming cost V 0 bases and J 4 bases; bases outside gene matches: 4.

This clone is a singleton in its sample. The genes are TRBV2 and TRBJ1-1; no clear D gene. The CDR3 has 11 residues. V gave up 7 bases and J gave up 1 base, with 4 bases separating them. The germline V gene has CDR1 SNHLY and CDR2 FYNNEI. The CDR3 spells CASTGNTEAFF. In nucleotides, the CDR3 is TGTGCCAGCACGGGGAACACTGAAGCTTTCTTT.

In this sample, this clone turned up once. CDR3 DNA: TGTGCCAGCACCCAGTTTGCGGGAGGGAATGAGCAGTTCTTC. Its protein product is CASTQFAGGNEQFF. This rearrangement joins TRBV9 to TRBJ2-1; 9 nucleotides match TRBD2. Trimming cost V 6 bases and J 7 bases; bases outside gene matches: 8. The CDR3 has 14 residues. CDR1 and CDR2 from the germline V gene are SGDLS and YYNGEE.

The V call is TRBV5-4, the J call TRBJ1-1, with D perhaps TRBD1 (5 bases). This CDR3 region has 15 residues. Trimming took off 4 bases at V and 1 base at J, with 14 bases between the two ends. Germline CDR1 reads SGHNT; CDR2 reads YYREEE (reference sequence). This CDR3 is CASSPVGRENTEAFF. The DNA for the CDR3 is TGTGCCAGCAGCCCGGTCGGCAGGGAGAACACTGAAGCTTTCTTT.

This chain uses TRBV4-3 with TRBJ2-7; 11 positions match TRBD2. V was clipped by 0 bases and J by 8 bases; unmatched bases: 9. Per the germline V gene, CDR1 is LGHNA and CDR2 is YSLEER. CDR3 length: 16 amino acids. The CDR3 protein is CASSQDDSGGAGKQYF. CDR3 coding DNA: TGCGCCAGCAGCCAAGATGATAGCGGGGGGGCCGGGAAGCAGTACTTC.

The rearrangement joins TRBV18 to TRBJ1-3; TRBD1 might be the D (6 bases). The CDR3 runs to 17 residues. V lost 3 bases and J lost 4, with 19 bases in between. Germline CDR1 reads KGHSH; CDR2 reads LQKENI. The CDR3 bases are TGTGCCAGCTCACCTAGAGCCCAATCCGGACAGGGAAACACCATATATTTT. Its protein is CASSPRAQSGQGNTIYF.

This sequence joins TRBV7-3 and TRBJ2-2; TRBD2 matches at 8 bases. Per the germline V gene, CDR1 is SGHTA and CDR2 is FQGTGA. CDR3 length equals 16 residues. After removal of 7 bases from V and 5 bases from J, the junction contained 12 bases not matched to a gene. CDR3 bases: TGTGCCAGCACTCCCCAAGCGGCTAGCGGGACCGGGGAGCTGTTTTTT. It codes for CASTPQAASGTGELFF.

This clone appeared once. The chain combines TRBV7-2 with TRBJ2-7, with 9 bases lining up with TRBD1. Germline assignment: CDR1 SGHTA and CDR2 FQGNSA. This CDR3 has 14 residues. With 7 bases clipped from V and 1 base from J, the junction kept 5 bases outside the gene matches. This chain's CDR3 is CASTRQGGSYEQYF. CDR3 nucleotide sequence: TGTGCCAGCACTCGACAGGGGGGGTCCTACGAGCAGTACTTC.